This section outlines one T cell receptor (beta chain) sequence together with its context. Antigen: not known. Primers for the PCR totalled 60 Vbeta and 13 Jbeta. Assay: immunoSEQ multiplex PCR; the TCRdb copy retains only in-frame clones and omits some. The data hold some 110,000 clones, with over 60% observed a single time. The entry originates in a study of cytomegalovirus exposure and HLA in healthy donors. Across the whole study: As an earlier analysis found, some 170 million T cells yielded about 120 million unique TCR beta sequences. Study results and limitations: Some TCR beta chains (about 180 of them) were listed as cytomegalovirus-associated. Productive rates of about 90% or about 30% were seen for most TCR beta V segments in an earlier analysis.

The CDR3 covers 13 residues. V was pared by 0 bases and J by 4 bases, with 8 bases between. Per germline, CDR1 SGHNT and CDR2 YYREEE (reference sequence). V and J are TRBV5-4 and TRBJ2-7; TRBD2 might be the D (5 bases). What was sequenced was PBMCs. This receptor was taken from a man aged 55 to 70 in good health and CMV-seropositive. The CDR3: CASSLASSYEQYF. CDR3 DNA sequence: TGTGCCAGCAGCTTGGCTAGCTCGTACGAGCAGTACTTC.